This TCR beta chain was sequenced for a study of blood T cell repertoires in COVID-19. As for the study in general: The United States, Italy and Spain supplied acute and convalescent COVID-19 samples. Nucleic acid was either cDNA or gDNA, and it came from T cells, B-cell-depleted T cells, or PBMCs.

In the study's own analysis: Amplification from reference gene primers served as the basis for estimated nucleated cell counts. Produced via immunoSEQ multiplex PCR; TCRdb's table is partial and in-frame only. Clonal size and the V and J genes are those of that table, whereas D and trimming came from the DNA. The table lists about 230,000 clones, over 65% of them singletons. This clonotype was sampled from a woman aged 70-85 years with active or convalescent COVID-19. The sample consisted of peripheral blood.

CDR3 DNA sequence: TGTGCCAGCAGTTACTGGGTAGCTGGCGATGAGCAGTTCTTC. This encodes CASSYWVAGDEQFF. The V gene is TRBV6-5, the J gene TRBJ2-1, with D unresolved. Trimming took off 1 base at V and 8 bases at J, with 12 bases between the two ends. The CDR3 spans 14 residues. Germline CDR1 reads MNHEY; CDR2 reads SVGAGI.